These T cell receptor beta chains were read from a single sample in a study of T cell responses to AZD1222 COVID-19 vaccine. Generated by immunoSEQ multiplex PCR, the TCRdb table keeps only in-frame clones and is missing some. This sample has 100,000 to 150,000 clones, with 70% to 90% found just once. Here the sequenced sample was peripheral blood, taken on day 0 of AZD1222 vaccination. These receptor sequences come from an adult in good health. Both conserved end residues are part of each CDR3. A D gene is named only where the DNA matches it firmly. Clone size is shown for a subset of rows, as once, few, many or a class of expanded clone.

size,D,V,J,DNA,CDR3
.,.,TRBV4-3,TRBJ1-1,TGCGCCAGCAGCCAGGCAGGGGTGGGGAACACTGAAGCTTTCTTT,CASSQAGVGNTEAFF
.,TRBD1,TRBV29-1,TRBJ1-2,TGCAGCGTTAACAACAGGGGTAACTATGGCTACACCTTC,CSVNNRGNYGYTF
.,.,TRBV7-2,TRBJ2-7,TGTGCCAGCAGCCTGAGGGGGGGATCGACCTCCTACGAGCAGTACTTC,CASSLRGGSTSYEQYF
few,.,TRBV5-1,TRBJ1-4,TGCGCCAGCAGCGACCAGGGGTGGAATGAAAAACTGTTTTTT,CASSDQGWNEKLFF
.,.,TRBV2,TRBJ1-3,TGTGCCAGCAGTGCCGCGACACAACGCTCTGGAAACACCATATATTTT,CASSAATQRSGNTIYF
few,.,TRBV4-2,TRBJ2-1,TGTGCCAGCAGCCCTCTAATTTATGCGCAGGGTGGGGATGAGCAGTTCTTC,CASSPLIYAQGGDEQFF
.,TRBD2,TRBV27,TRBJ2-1,TGTGCCAGCAGTCCCCCCACTAGCGGGTACTACAATGAGCAGTTCTTC,CASSPPTSGYYNEQFF
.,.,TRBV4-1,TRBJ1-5,TGCGCCAGCAGCCAAACTCTTAGCAATCAGCCCCAGCATTTT,CASSQTLSNQPQHF
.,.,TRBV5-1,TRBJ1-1,TGCGCCAGCAGCTTTATGGAGACAGGCAACACTGAAGCTTTCTTT,CASSFMETGNTEAFF
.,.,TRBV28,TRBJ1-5,TGTGCCAGCAGACCTGGGCAGCGCAATCAGCCCCAGCATTTT,CASRPGQRNQPQHF
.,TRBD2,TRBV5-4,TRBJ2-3,TGTGCCAGCAGCAAAGGGACTAGCGGGGGGCCATTGGTTACGCAGTATTTT,CASSKGTSGGPLVTQYF
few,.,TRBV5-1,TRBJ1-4,TGCGCCAGCAGCTTGGCAGTTCGTGAAAAACTGTTTTTT,CASSLAVREKLFF
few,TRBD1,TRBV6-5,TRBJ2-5,TGTGCCAGCAGACGGACAGGGTCAGAGACCCAGTACTTC,CASRRTGSETQYF
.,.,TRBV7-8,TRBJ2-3,TGTGCCAGCAGCTGGGGGATAGATACGCAGTATTTT,CASSWGIDTQYF
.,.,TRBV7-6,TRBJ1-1,TGTGCCAGCAGCTTAGGTGGACAGTACAGCACTGAAGCTTTCTTT,CASSLGGQYSTEAFF